This TCR beta chain was recorded in a study of CD4+ T cells in melanoma. TCRdb keeps only in-frame clones here, not all; method: immunoSEQ multiplex PCR. The profile shows approximately 47,000 clones, 89% of them singletons. This clone is a singleton in its sample. Per germline, CDR1 SEHNR and CDR2 FQNEAQ (reference sequence). Trimming cost V 1 base and J 2 bases, with 12 bases left between them. The CDR3 has 15 residues. The TCR comes from a human donor with melanoma. This chain connects TRBV7-9 to TRBJ2-7; D ambiguous. Source material: peripheral blood. The CDR3 loop reads CASSLVWSPTYEQYF. The CDR3 DNA sequence: TGTGCCAGCAGCTTAGTGTGGTCGCCGACCTACGAGCAGTACTTC.